The 18 T cell receptor beta chains in this list originate from one sample, sequenced in a study of response to subunit inactivated influenza vaccine. MiXCR, applied by TCRdb to the RT-PCR reads, yields one record per CDR3 protein. The sample contains around 600,000 distinct CDR3 sequences, over 9% of which appear only once. These data were likewise used in another study, on T cells expressing NK-cell markers. That report adds: The TCR beta cDNA came from 5'RACE template switching with UMIs.

Material: PBMCs from blood, obtained on the day of vaccination. Receptors were obtained from a man aged 45 to 65 who received an inactivated influenza vaccine.

V usage is TRBV12-3 or TRBV12-4 and J usage is TRBJ2-7; TRBD1 agrees at 9 bases. The junction had 10 bases not matched to a gene; V was cut back by 6 bases and J by 4 bases. The length of the CDR3 is 15 residues. CDR3 sequence: CASSIGDRAIYEQYF. The CDR3 nucleotides read TGTGCCAGCAGCATAGGGGACAGGGCTATTTACGAGCAGTACTTC.

The rearrangement uses TRBV3-1 and TRBJ2-5; a possible D gene is TRBD2 (5 bases). The CDR3 has 15 residues. V was pared by 5 bases and J by 2 bases, with 15 bases between. From germline, CDR1 is LGHDT and CDR2 YNNKEL (reference sequence). The CDR3 loop reads CASSARTRVQETQYF. The CDR3 DNA reads TGTGCCAGCAGCGCTCGGACGCGGGTGCAAGAGACCCAGTACTTC.

A few counts support this clonotype. The rearrangement joins TRBV7-6 to TRBJ1-1, with a tentative D call TRBD1 (6 bases). V was cut by 5 bases and J by 5 bases, with 9 bases left in between. The germline CDR1 and CDR2 sequences are SGHVS and FNYEAQ. The CDR3 sequence is 12 residues long. The CDR3: CASSARGTEAFF. The CDR3 coding sequence is TGTGCCAGCAGCGCCAGGGGAACTGAAGCTTTCTTT.

This clonotype was counted only a few times. The rearrangement uses TRBV7-2 and TRBJ1-4, with D tentatively TRBD1 (5 bases). V was pared by 3 bases and J by 8 bases, with 13 bases between. The length of the CDR3 is 14 residues. CDR1 and CDR2 (germline): SGHTA, FQGNSA. In nucleotides, the CDR3 is TGTGCCAGCAGCTTGGGGGGAATGGGCGAAAAACTGTTTTTT. It is translated as CASSLGGMGEKLFF.

The chain carries TRBV12-3 or TRBV12-4 and TRBJ2-7; 13 bases align to TRBD2. This CDR3 is built from 16 residues. With 5 bases clipped from V and 7 bases from J, the junction kept 11 bases outside the gene matches. CDR3 in DNA: TGTGCCAGCAGTCCCCTTTTCACTAGCGGGAGGGGGGAGCAGTACTTC. It is translated as CASSPLFTSGRGEQYF.

This clonotype was seen more than once but under ten times. This rearrangement joins TRBV7-9 to TRBJ2-3; D not resolved. The length of the CDR3 is 12 residues. Trimming stripped 5 bases from V and 6 bases from J, with 9 bases between. Germline CDR1 and CDR2: SEHNR and FQNEAQ (reference sequence). The CDR3, as DNA: TGTGCCAGCAGCGCCTTGGGGGATACGCAGTATTTT. Translation: CASSALGDTQYF.

In its sample, this clonotype was seen a few times. The chain couples TRBV6-5 to TRBJ2-7; D is possibly TRBD2 (6 bases). The CDR3 covers 16 residues. Trimming pared 2 bases from V and 6 bases from J, leaving 20 bases between. The germline V gene has CDR1 MNHEY and CDR2 SVGAGI. The CDR3 coding sequence is TGTGCCAGCAGTTACGGCGCGGGACGACCATTCCGCGAGCAGTACTTC. Amino acids: CASSYGAGRPFREQYF.

This clonotype was found a few times. The chain combines TRBV6-2 or TRBV6-3 with TRBJ2-2; TRBD2 is a possible D gene (5 bases). The CDR3 spans 16 residues. The ends were cut back, 0 bases at V and 0 bases at J, with 8 bases in the middle. Germline lookup yields CDR1 MNHEY and CDR2 SVGEGT. CDR3 sequence (DNA): TGTGCCAGCAGTTACTCGGAGGAAACGAACACCGGGGAGCTGTTTTTT. This encodes CASSYSEETNTGELFF.

The V gene is TRBV19, the J gene TRBJ1-4; weak D call: TRBD1 (5 bases). Trimming removed 5 bases at V and 8 bases at J, with 21 bases between. The CDR3 length is 16 residues. Germline lookup yields CDR1 LNHDA and CDR2 SQIVND (reference sequence). CDR3 sequence reads: CASSRNPGLRSEKLFF. For the CDR3, the DNA is TGTGCCAGTAGTCGAAACCCGGGGCTACGGTCGGAAAAACTGTTTTTT.

Ten or more counts support this clonotype. The CDR3 here is CASSVQRGRGELFF. DNA for the CDR3: TGTGCCAGCTCAGTCCAGAGGGGCCGCGGGGAGCTGTTTTTT. This chain connects TRBV18 to TRBJ2-2; D may be TRBD1 or TRBD2 (5 bases each). Germline CDR1 and CDR2: KGHSH and LQKENI. The CDR3 contains 14 residues. The V end lost 5 bases, the J end lost 7 bases, and 14 bases lay between the germline ends.

The rearrangement uses TRBV10-3 and TRBJ2-1; 7 bases line up with TRBD2. CDR1 and CDR2 from the germline V gene are ENHRY and SYGVKD. Germline trimming cut 7 bases from V and 9 bases from J; bases unmatched to any gene: 12. The CDR3 spans 14 residues. The CDR3 is CAIKGDYFIGEQFF. The CDR3 DNA is TGTGCCATCAAAGGGGACTACTTTATCGGTGAGCAGTTCTTC.

The chain is built from TRBV5-1 and TRBJ2-3; TRBD1 matches 7 bases. CDR1 and CDR2 (germline): SGHRS, YFSETQ. This CDR3 has 18 amino acids. V lost 0 bases, J lost 1 base, and 11 bases stayed unmatched. The CDR3 DNA follows: TGCGCCAGCAGCTTGGAAGGGAGTCATGGACAGGGCACAGATACGCAGTATTTT. Translation: CASSLEGSHGQGTDTQYF.

The gene calls are TRBV6-1 and TRBJ2-7; 8 bases agree with TRBD2. The CDR3 is 15 residues long. Germline V lookup: CDR1 MNHNS, CDR2 SASEGT. V lost 6 bases to trimming and J lost 0 bases; unmatched junction nucleotides: 7. The CDR3 coding sequence is TGTGCCAGCAGACTAGCGGACAAGCACTCCTACGAGCAGTACTTC. Its translation is CASRLADKHSYEQYF.

This clonotype was seen many times. The chain carries TRBV20-1 and TRBJ1-5; D perhaps matches TRBD1 (6 bases). The CDR3 covers 15 residues. The V end lost 7 bases, the J end lost 0 bases, and 16 bases lay between the germline ends. Germline values: CDR1 DFQATT, CDR2 SNEGSKA (reference sequence). CDR3 DNA: TGCAGTGTCAAGTCCGGGACACTTAGCAATCAGCCCCAGCATTTT. It specifies CSVKSGTLSNQPQHF.

The chain combines TRBV5-1 with TRBJ2-3, with D unclear. The V and J ends lost 1 base and 4 bases respectively, with 10 bases between them. The V gene's germline CDR1 is SGHRS and CDR2 YFSETQ. CDR3 length: 14 residues. The DNA of the CDR3 is TGCGCCAGCAGCTTGTGGTCCAAAGCAGATACGCAGTATTTT. This gives the protein CASSLWSKADTQYF.

The chain has TRBV12-3 or TRBV12-4 and TRBJ2-2; 8 nucleotides agree with TRBD2. The CDR3 loop spans 17 amino acids. V was clipped by 5 bases and J by 3 bases; unmatched bases: 11. Here the CDR3 reads CASSGHPGLGDTGELFF. Here the CDR3 DNA reads TGTGCCAGCAGTGGCCACCCGGGACTAGGGGACACCGGGGAGCTGTTTTTT.

This clonotype appeared a few times. V usage is TRBV6-2 or TRBV6-3 and J usage is TRBJ2-1; D tentatively fits TRBD1 or TRBD2 (5 bases each). Germline lookup yields CDR1 MNHEY and CDR2 SVGEGT. Trimming left V 6 bases short and J 9 bases short, with 15 bases between. There are 13 residues in the CDR3. CDR3 nucleotide sequence: TGTGCCAGCAGGGGACGTAGGACAACTGAGCAGTTCTTC. Translation gives CASRGRRTTEQFF.

This clonotype was picked up many times. The chain has TRBV7-9 and TRBJ2-3; D ambiguous. Germline lookup yields CDR1 SEHNR and CDR2 FQNEAQ (reference sequence). V shed 1 base and J shed 4 bases, with 12 bases lying between them. The CDR3 contains 15 residues. The CDR3 nucleotides read TGTGCCAGCAGCTTAGGGTCCTTTGGGTCAGATACGCAGTATTTT. Translation: CASSLGSFGSDTQYF.